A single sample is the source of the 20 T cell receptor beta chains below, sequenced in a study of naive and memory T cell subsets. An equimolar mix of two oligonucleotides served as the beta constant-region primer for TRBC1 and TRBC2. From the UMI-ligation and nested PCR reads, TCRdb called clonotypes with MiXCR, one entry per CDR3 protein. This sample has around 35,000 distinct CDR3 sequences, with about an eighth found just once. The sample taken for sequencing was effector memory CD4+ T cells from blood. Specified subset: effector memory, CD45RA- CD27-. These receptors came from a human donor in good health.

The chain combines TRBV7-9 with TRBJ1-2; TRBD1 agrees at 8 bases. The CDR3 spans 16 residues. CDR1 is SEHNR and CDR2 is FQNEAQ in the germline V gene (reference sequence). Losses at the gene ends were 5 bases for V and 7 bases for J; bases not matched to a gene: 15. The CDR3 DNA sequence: TGTGCCAGCAGCCCCAGCGTCCAGTCAGGGGGCACTGGCTACACCTTC. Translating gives CASSPSVQSGGTGYTF. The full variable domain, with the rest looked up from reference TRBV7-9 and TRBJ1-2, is DTGVSQNPRHKITKRGQNVTFRCDPISEHNRLYWYRQTLGQGPEFLTYFQNEAQLEKSRLLSDRFSAERPKGSFSTLEIQRTEQGDSAMYLCASSPSVQSGGTGYTFGSGTRLTVV.

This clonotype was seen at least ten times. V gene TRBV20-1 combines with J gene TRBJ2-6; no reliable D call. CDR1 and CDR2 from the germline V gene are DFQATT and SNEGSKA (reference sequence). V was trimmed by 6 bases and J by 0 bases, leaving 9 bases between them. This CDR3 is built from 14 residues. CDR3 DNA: TGCAGTGCAGAGATCGGCTCTGGGGCCAACGTCCTGACTTTC. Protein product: CSAEIGSGANVLTF.

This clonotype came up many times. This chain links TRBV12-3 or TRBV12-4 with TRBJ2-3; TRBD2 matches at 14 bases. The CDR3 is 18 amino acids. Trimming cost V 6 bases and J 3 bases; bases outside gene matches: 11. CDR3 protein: CASSRTTGTSGRTDTQYF. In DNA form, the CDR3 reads TGTGCCAGCAGCCGCACCACCGGGACTAGCGGGAGAACAGATACGCAGTATTTT.

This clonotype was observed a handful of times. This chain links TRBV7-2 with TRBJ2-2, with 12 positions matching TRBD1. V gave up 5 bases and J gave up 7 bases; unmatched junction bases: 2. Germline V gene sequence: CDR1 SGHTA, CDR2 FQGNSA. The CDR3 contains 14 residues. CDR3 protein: CASSRDRGRGELFF. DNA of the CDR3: TGTGCCAGCAGCAGGGACAGGGGGCGCGGGGAGCTGTTTTTT.

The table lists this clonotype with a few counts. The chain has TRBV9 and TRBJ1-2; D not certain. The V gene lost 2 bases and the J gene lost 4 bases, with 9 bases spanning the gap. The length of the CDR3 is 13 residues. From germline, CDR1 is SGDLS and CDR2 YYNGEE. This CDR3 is CASSVTEGYGYTF. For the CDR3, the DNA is TGTGCCAGCAGCGTTACAGAGGGCTATGGCTACACCTTC.

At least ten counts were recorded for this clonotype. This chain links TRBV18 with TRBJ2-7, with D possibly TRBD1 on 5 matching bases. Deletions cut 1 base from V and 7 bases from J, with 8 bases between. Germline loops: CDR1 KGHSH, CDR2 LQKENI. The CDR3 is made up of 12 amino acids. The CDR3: CASSPLAGEQYF. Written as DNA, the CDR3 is TGTGCCAGCTCACCACTAGCAGGGGAGCAGTACTTC.

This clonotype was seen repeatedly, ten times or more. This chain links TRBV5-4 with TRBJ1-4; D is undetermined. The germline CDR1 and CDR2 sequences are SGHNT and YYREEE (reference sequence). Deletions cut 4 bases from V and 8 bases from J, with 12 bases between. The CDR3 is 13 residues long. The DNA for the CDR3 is TGTGCCAGCAGCCGTCAGAGGCAAGAAAAACTGTTTTTT. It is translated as CASSRQRQEKLFF.

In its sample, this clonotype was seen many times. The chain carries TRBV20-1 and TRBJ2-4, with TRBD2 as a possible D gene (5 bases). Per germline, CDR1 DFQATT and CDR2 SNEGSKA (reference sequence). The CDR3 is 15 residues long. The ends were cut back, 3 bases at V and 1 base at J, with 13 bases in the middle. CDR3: CSARHRGSAKNIQYF. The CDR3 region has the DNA TGCAGTGCTAGGCACCGGGGTTCGGCCAAAAACATTCAGTACTTC.

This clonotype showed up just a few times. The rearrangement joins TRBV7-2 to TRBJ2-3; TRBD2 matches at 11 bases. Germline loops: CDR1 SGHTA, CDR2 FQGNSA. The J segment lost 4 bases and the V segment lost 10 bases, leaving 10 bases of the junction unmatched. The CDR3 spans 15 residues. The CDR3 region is CATQRYSGRADTQYF. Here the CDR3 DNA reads TGTGCCACGCAGAGGTATAGCGGGAGGGCAGATACGCAGTATTTT.

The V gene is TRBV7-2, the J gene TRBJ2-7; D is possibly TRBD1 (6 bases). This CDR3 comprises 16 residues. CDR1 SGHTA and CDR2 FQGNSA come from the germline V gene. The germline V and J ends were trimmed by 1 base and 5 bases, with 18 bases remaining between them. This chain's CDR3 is CASSLDGPGGIDEQYF. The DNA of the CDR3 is TGTGCCAGCAGCTTAGACGGCCCTGGGGGCATCGACGAGCAGTACTTC.

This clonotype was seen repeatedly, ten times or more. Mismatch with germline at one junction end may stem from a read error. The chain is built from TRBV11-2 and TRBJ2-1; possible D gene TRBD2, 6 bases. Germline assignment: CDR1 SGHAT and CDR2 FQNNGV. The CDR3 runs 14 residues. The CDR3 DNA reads TGTGCCAGCAGCTTAGAGGGGGAGGTCGCCGGGAGTAGATTC. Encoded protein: CASSLEGEVAGSRF. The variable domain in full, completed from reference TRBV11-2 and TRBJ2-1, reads EAGVAQSPRYKIIEKRQSVAFWCNPISGHATLYWYQQILGQGPKLLIQFQNNGVVDDSQLPKDRFSAERLKGVDSTLKIQPAKLEDSAVYLCASSLEGEVAGSRFGPGTRLTVL.

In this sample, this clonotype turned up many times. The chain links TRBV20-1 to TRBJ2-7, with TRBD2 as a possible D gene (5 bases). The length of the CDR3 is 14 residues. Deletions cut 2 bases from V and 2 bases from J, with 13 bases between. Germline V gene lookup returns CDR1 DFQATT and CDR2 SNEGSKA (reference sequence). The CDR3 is CSARKVDGTYEQYF. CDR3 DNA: TGCAGTGCTAGAAAAGTGGACGGGACCTACGAGCAGTACTTC.

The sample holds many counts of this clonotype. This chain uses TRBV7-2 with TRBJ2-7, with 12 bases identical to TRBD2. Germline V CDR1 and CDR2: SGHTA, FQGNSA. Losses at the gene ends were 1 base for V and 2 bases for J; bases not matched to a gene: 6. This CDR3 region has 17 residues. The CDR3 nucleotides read TGTGCCAGCAGCTTAGATGGACTAGCGGGATATACCTACGAGCAGTACTTC. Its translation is CASSLDGLAGYTYEQYF.

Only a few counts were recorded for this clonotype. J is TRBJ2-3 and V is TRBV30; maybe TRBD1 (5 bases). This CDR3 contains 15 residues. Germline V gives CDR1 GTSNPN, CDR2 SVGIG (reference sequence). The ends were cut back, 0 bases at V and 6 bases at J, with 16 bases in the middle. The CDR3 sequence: CAWSVRQGVWDTQYF. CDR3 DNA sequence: TGTGCCTGGAGTGTAAGGCAGGGTGTTTGGGATACGCAGTATTTT.

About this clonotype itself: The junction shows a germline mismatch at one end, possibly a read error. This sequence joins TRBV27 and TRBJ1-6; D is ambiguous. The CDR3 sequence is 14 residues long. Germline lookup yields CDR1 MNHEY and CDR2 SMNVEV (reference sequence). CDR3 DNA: TGTGCCAACAGTTTATACTATGAGAGCTCACCCCTCCACTTT. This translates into CANSLYYESSPLHF.

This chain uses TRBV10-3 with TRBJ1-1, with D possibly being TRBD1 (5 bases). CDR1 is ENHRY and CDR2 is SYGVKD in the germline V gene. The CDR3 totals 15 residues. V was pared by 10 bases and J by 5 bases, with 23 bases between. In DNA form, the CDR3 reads TGTGCCACAGTGGATCCCGGAGGGGTTCAAACTGAAGCTTTCTTT. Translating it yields CATVDPGGVQTEAFF.

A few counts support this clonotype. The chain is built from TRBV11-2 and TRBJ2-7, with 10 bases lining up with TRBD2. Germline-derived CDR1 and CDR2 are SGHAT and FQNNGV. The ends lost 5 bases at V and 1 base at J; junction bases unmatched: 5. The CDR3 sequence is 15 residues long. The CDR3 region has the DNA TGTGCCAGCAGCATCCTAGCGGGAGATTCCTACGAGCAGTACTTC. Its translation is CASSILAGDSYEQYF.

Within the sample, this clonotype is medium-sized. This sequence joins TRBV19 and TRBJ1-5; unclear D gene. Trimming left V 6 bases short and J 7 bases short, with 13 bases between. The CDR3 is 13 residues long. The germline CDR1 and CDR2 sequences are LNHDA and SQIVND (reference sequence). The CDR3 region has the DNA TGTGCCAGTAGCTCCGGGGTGAGGCAGCCCCAGCATTTT. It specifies CASSSGVRQPQHF.

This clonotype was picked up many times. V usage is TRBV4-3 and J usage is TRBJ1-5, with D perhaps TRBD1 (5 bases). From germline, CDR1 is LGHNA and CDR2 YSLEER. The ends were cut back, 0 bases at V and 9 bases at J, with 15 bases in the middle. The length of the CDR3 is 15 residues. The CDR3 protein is CASSQEVGGGWPQHF. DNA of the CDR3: TGCGCCAGCAGCCAAGAGGTCGGGGGTGGATGGCCCCAGCATTTT.

DNA of the CDR3: TGTGCCAGCAGGGCACCGTCGAGGGGGCGCGTCTCTGGCTACACCTTC. It specifies CASRAPSRGRVSGYTF. The chain combines TRBV27 with TRBJ1-2, with 7 nucleotides matching TRBD1. This CDR3 comprises 16 residues. CDR1 is MNHEY, CDR2 SMNVEV, per germline (reference sequence). After removal of 6 bases from V and 7 bases from J, the junction contained 17 bases not matched to a gene.